These T cell receptor beta chains were read from a single sample in a study of a mutant IDH1 vaccine in newly diagnosed glioma. These receptors are not linked to any known antigen. Repertoires were generated with immunoSEQ multiplex PCR, while TCRdb's copy carries only in-frame clones and drops some. Of some 60,000 clones listed, 80% to 85% were seen once; the top ten hold more than 3%. The specimen was PBMCs, collected from a glioma patient whose treatment included an IDH1 peptide vaccine. The receptors derive from a woman aged 45 to 65 with glioma. CDR3s include the opening cysteine and the closing phenylalanine or tryptophan. Each record gives: clone size, V gene, D gene, J gene, CDR3 protein, CDR3 DNA. The D gene is left open where the match is weak. The size field is filled for only some rows; it gives once, few, many or a size class.

.	TRBV6-6	.	TRBJ1-2	CASSLPQGSIYGYTF	TGTGCCAGCAGTTTACCGCAGGGTAGTATCTATGGCTACACCTTC
once	TRBV7-2	.	TRBJ2-5	CASSLKSGLPQETQYF	TGTGCCAGCAGCCTAAAAAGCGGACTGCCCCAAGAGACCCAGTACTTC
.	TRBV5-1	.	TRBJ1-1	CASSLGPVNTEAFF	TGCGCCAGCAGCTTAGGGCCGGTGAACACTGAAGCTTTCTTT
.	TRBV7-6	.	TRBJ2-3	CASSRFTDTQYF	TGTGCCAGCAGCAGGTTCACAGATACGCAGTATTTT
.	TRBV29-1	.	TRBJ1-1	CSVEVWRPNTEAFF	TGCAGCGTTGAAGTATGGCGGCCGAACACTGAAGCTTTCTTT
.	TRBV6-6	TRBD1	TRBJ2-2	CASSFRDSNTGELFF	TGTGCCAGCAGTTTCCGGGACAGCAACACCGGGGAGCTGTTTTTT
once	TRBV5-4	.	TRBJ1-1	CASSPGGGQAEAFF	TGTGCCAGCAGCCCCGGGGGAGGGCAGGCTGAAGCTTTCTTT
once	TRBV5-4	.	TRBJ2-1	CASSLTGGLEWFF	TGTGCCAGCAGCTTAACTGGGGGGCTCGAATGGTTCTTC
.	TRBV6-4	TRBD2	TRBJ2-7	CASRYNAGVGEQYF	TGTGCCAGCAGATATAACGCGGGGGTAGGCGAGCAGTACTTC
.	TRBV4-1	.	TRBJ1-2	CASSQDTAPYGYTF	TGCGCCAGCAGCCAAGATACAGCGCCCTATGGCTACACCTTC